Presented here are 24 T cell receptor beta chains from one specimen sequenced in a study of PD-1 blockade in classical Hodgkin lymphoma. Every patient had relapsed following autologous stem cell transplantation, and cohorts differed in brentuximab vedotin exposure. Profiled with immunoSEQ multiplex PCR; TCRdb holds only in-frame clones, not every one. The sample lists 130,000 to 150,000 clones, about 81% seen once, with about 9.3% in the top ten. This sample comprised peripheral blood mononuclear cells (PBMCs), obtained before the second cycle of nivolumab. The source is a human donor with classical Hodgkin lymphoma.

The chain recombines TRBV6-4 with TRBJ2-3; no clear D gene. V lost 5 bases, J lost 0 bases, and 6 bases lay in between. Germline loops: CDR1 MRHNA, CDR2 SNTAGT. CDR3 length equals 13 residues. CDR3 in DNA: TGTGCCAGCAGTCTAATAAGCACAGATACGCAGTATTTT. Translating it yields CASSLISTDTQYF.

This chain links TRBV29-1 with TRBJ1-1; 7 bases map to TRBD1. This CDR3 is 10 amino acids long. V lost 7 bases and J lost 10; bases outside the gene matches: 6. Germline V gene lookup returns CDR1 SQVTM and CDR2 ANQGSEA. Written as DNA, the CDR3 is TGCAGCGCAGAGGGGGCGGGAGCTTTCTTT. Residues: CSAEGAGAFF.

The rearrangement joins TRBV7-8 to TRBJ2-6; the D is unclear. This CDR3 is 15 amino acids long. The ends were cut back, 5 bases at V and 0 bases at J, with 8 bases in the middle. In germline, CDR1 is SGHVS, CDR2 FQNEAQ. The CDR3 DNA is TGTGCCAGCAGCCCCCGCTACTCTGGGGCCAACGTCCTGACTTTC. It yields the protein CASSPRYSGANVLTF.

The chain combines TRBV27 with TRBJ1-5, with D unclear. CDR1 is MNHEY and CDR2 is SMNVEV in the germline V gene (reference sequence). The germline V and J ends were trimmed by 5 bases and 4 bases, with 12 bases remaining between them. The CDR3 totals 14 residues. CDR3 nucleotide sequence: TGTGCCAGCAGTACCTCGGGAAGAAATCAGCCCCAGCATTTT. Translated: CASSTSGRNQPQHF.

The chain joins TRBV4-3 to TRBJ2-1, with TRBD1 matching 9 bases. The CDR3 loop spans 17 amino acids. Germline V gives CDR1 LGHNA, CDR2 YSLEER. Trimming took 2 bases from V and 1 from J; bases not matched to a gene: 6. CDR3: CASSQTGGRPSYNEQFF. The DNA of the CDR3 is TGCGCCAGCAGCCAAACAGGGGGCCGACCTTCCTACAATGAGCAGTTCTTC.

This rearrangement joins TRBV6-1 to TRBJ2-3, with a tentative D call TRBD1 (5 bases). This CDR3 contains 14 residues. V was cut by 2 bases and J by 0 bases, with 6 bases left in between. Germline V gives CDR1 MNHNS, CDR2 SASEGT. The CDR3 loop is CASSEQGSTDTQYF. CDR3 sequence (DNA): TGTGCCAGCAGTGAACAGGGCAGCACAGATACGCAGTATTTT.

The chain links TRBV7-6 to TRBJ1-2; possibly TRBD1 for D (5 bases). Trimming took off 4 bases at V and 0 bases at J, with 12 bases between the two ends. This CDR3 spans 15 amino acids. Germline V gives CDR1 SGHVS, CDR2 FNYEAQ. CDR3 coding DNA: TGTGCCAGCAGCTCAGGGATTCCGCCTAACTATGGCTACACCTTC. It encodes CASSSGIPPNYGYTF.

This chain links TRBV7-2 with TRBJ2-7; D is possibly TRBD1 or TRBD2 (5 bases each). In germline, CDR1 is SGHTA, CDR2 FQGNSA. Trimming removed 6 bases from V and 3 bases from J, with 15 bases in between. The length of the CDR3 is 14 residues. This CDR3 reads CASRAPGTLYEQYF. In DNA form, the CDR3 reads TGTGCCAGCAGGGCTCCCGGGACCCTCTACGAGCAGTACTTC.

This chain uses TRBV7-2 with TRBJ1-2; D gene ambiguous. The CDR3 consists of 14 residues. Germline CDR1 SGHTA, CDR2 FQGNSA. The V end lost 3 bases, the J end lost 5 bases, and 13 bases lay between the germline ends. The CDR3 region has the DNA TGTGCCAGCAGCTTGGGCACCCTCGGATATGGCTACACCTTC. This translates into CASSLGTLGYGYTF. The whole variable domain, remainder taken from reference TRBV7-2 and TRBJ1-2, is GAGVSQSPSNKVTEKGKDVELRCDPISGHTALYWYRQSLGQGLEFLIYFQGNSAPDKSGLPSDRFSAERTGGSVSTLTIQRTQQEDSAVYLCASSLGTLGYGYTFGSGTRLTVV.

This clone was observed a single time. The chain links TRBV28 to TRBJ1-1; D gene uncertain. Germline CDR1 MDHEN, CDR2 SYDVKM. V lost 8 bases and J lost 1, with 8 bases in between. The CDR3 sequence is 12 residues long. The CDR3 sequence: CASSRGNTEAFF. The CDR3 DNA follows: TGTGCCAGCTCCCGCGGGAACACTGAAGCTTTCTTT.

This clone was seen a handful of times. The rearrangement joins TRBV9 to TRBJ1-3; unclear D gene. Trimming stripped 5 bases from V and 4 bases from J, with 13 bases between. In germline, CDR1 is SGDLS, CDR2 YYNGEE. This CDR3 contains 14 residues. The DNA of the CDR3 is TGTGCCAGCAGTCTGCAGGTATCAGGAAACACCATATATTTT. This translates into CASSLQVSGNTIYF.

The rearrangement joins TRBV6-6 to TRBJ2-3, with TRBD2 matching 10 bases. The junction had 7 bases not matched to a gene; V was cut back by 9 bases and J by 4 bases. Germline assignment: CDR1 MNHNY and CDR2 SVGAGI (reference sequence). CDR3 length: 14 residues. The CDR3 loop is CASRLAGVADTQYF. Here the CDR3 DNA reads TGTGCCAGTAGGCTAGCGGGGGTTGCAGATACGCAGTATTTT.

The CDR3 protein is CASSEFRETQYF. CDR3 nucleotide sequence: TGTGCCAGCAGTGAATTTCGGGAGACCCAGTACTTC. This rearrangement joins TRBV2 to TRBJ2-5; D remains unclear. The germline V and J ends were trimmed by 2 bases and 5 bases, with 6 bases remaining between them. Germline V lookup: CDR1 SNHLY, CDR2 FYNNEI. The CDR3 runs 12 residues.

This rearrangement joins TRBV15 to TRBJ2-6; 11 positions match TRBD1. The CDR3 totals 17 residues. V gave up 3 bases and J gave up 3 bases; unmatched junction bases: 4. In germline, CDR1 is LNHNV, CDR2 YYDKDF (reference sequence). The CDR3 region has the DNA TGTGCCACCAGCAGCGGGACAGGGGGAATTGGGGCCAACGTCCTGACTTTC. Residues: CATSSGTGGIGANVLTF.

This sequence joins TRBV7-3 and TRBJ2-3; tentatively, D is TRBD2 (6 bases). Trimming pared 5 bases from V and 4 bases from J, leaving 19 bases between. CDR1 and CDR2 (germline): SGHTA, FQGTGA. There are 16 residues in the CDR3. The CDR3 nucleotides read TGTGCCAGCAGCCATACTAGCCCGGGAGTCCCAGATACGCAGTATTTT. It codes for CASSHTSPGVPDTQYF.

The chain carries TRBV23-1 and TRBJ2-1, with no clear D. TRBV23-1 is filed as an ORF, its function uncertain. The CDR3 covers 14 residues. The V end was cut by 0 bases, the J end by 6 bases, with 9 bases between. In DNA form, the CDR3 reads TGCGCCAGCAGTCAATCGGGCCGAGGCAATGAGCAGTTCTTC. Protein product: CASSQSGRGNEQFF.

The rearrangement joins TRBV6-5 to TRBJ1-4; D is perhaps TRBD1 (6 bases). The germline V and J ends were trimmed by 7 bases and 4 bases, with 10 bases remaining between them. Germline loops: CDR1 MNHEY, CDR2 SVGAGI. The CDR3 consists of 13 residues. This CDR3 is CASTDRINEKLFF. The CDR3, as DNA: TGTGCCAGCACCGACAGGATTAATGAAAAACTGTTTTTT.

The rearrangement joins TRBV4-2 to TRBJ2-1; 13 nucleotides match TRBD2. The CDR3 runs 17 residues. The germline V gene encodes CDR1 LGHNA and CDR2 YNFKEQ. Losses at the gene ends were 0 bases for V and 7 bases for J; bases not matched to a gene: 6. CDR3 amino acids: CASSQDERTSGSNEQFF. The CDR3 region has the DNA TGTGCCAGCAGCCAAGATGAGAGGACTAGCGGGAGTAATGAGCAGTTCTTC.

The chain is built from TRBV6-1 and TRBJ1-2; tentative D call: TRBD1 (6 bases). This CDR3 spans 14 amino acids. CDR1 is MNHNS and CDR2 is SASEGT in the germline V gene. Trimming left V 2 bases short and J 4 bases short, with 11 bases between. For the CDR3, the DNA is TGTGCCAGCAGTGAAAGGGGGACGGGCTATGGCTACACCTTC. It is translated as CASSERGTGYGYTF.

This CDR3 is CASSGPPVPGAFF. CDR3 coding DNA: TGTGCCAGCAGTGGACCCCCGGTGCCTGGAGCTTTCTTT. The chain has TRBV2 and TRBJ1-1; D call uncertain. Trimming pared 4 bases from V and 10 bases from J, leaving 16 bases between. This CDR3 contains 13 residues. The germline V gene has CDR1 SNHLY and CDR2 FYNNEI.

V is TRBV7-2 and J is TRBJ2-2, with unresolved D. CDR1 and CDR2 (germline): SGHTA, FQGNSA. The CDR3 runs 14 residues. V was trimmed by 6 bases and J by 0 bases, leaving 8 bases between them. The chain's CDR3 is CASRSETNTGELFF. As DNA, the CDR3 is TGTGCCAGCAGAAGCGAGACGAACACCGGGGAGCTGTTTTTT.

V and J are TRBV4-1 and TRBJ1-5; possible D gene TRBD1, 6 bases. Germline CDR1 and CDR2: MGHRA and YSYEKL. CDR3 length equals 12 residues. The V end lost 11 bases, the J end lost 5 bases, and 13 bases lay between the germline ends. The CDR3 is CAAGRGDQPQHF. The CDR3 bases are TGCGCCGCCGGAAGGGGGGATCAGCCCCAGCATTTT.

The rearrangement links TRBV7-9 to TRBJ2-2; D is possibly TRBD2 (6 bases). Trimming took 5 bases from V and 2 from J, leaving 18 bases between them. This CDR3 contains 17 residues. Looked up from germline, CDR1 is SEHNR and CDR2 is FQNEAQ (reference sequence). CDR3 sequence (DNA): TGTGCCAGCAGCCCGAAAAGGCTCGGGGGAAACACCGGGGAGCTGTTTTTT. Its protein is CASSPKRLGGNTGELFF.

There are a few counts of this clone. The chain joins TRBV11-2 to TRBJ1-1; D unresolved. This CDR3 is built from 12 residues. Looked up from germline, CDR1 is SGHAT and CDR2 is FQNNGV. V lost 3 bases and J lost 4, with 6 bases in between. DNA of the CDR3: TGTGCCAGCAGCTTCGAACGCACTGAAGCTTTCTTT. Its translation: CASSFERTEAFF.